This T cell receptor (beta chain) was captured in a study of graft-versus-host responses after intestinal transplantation. CDR3 length: 11 residues. The germline V gene encodes CDR1 SGHTA and CDR2 FQGNSA. The germline V and J ends were trimmed by 6 bases and 5 bases, with 7 bases remaining between them. Points on this clone: What it binds is not known.

Profiling relied on immunoSEQ multiplex PCR, and the TCRdb table lists in-frame clones only, not all of them. The table records roughly 100,000 clones, 80% to 95% of them present only once. Overall study results and limits: Researchers found GvH clones in recipient marrow, and some showed up first in ileum or blood.

Specimen: unstimulated CD8+ T cells sorted from spleen or lymph node cells, collected before intestinal transplant. The chain is built from TRBV7-2 and TRBJ1-1; D uncertain. This TCR derives from a human donor who received an intestinal transplant. CDR3 DNA: TGTGCCAGCAGGGTGCAGACTGAAGCTTTCTTT. Translation gives CASRVQTEAFF.